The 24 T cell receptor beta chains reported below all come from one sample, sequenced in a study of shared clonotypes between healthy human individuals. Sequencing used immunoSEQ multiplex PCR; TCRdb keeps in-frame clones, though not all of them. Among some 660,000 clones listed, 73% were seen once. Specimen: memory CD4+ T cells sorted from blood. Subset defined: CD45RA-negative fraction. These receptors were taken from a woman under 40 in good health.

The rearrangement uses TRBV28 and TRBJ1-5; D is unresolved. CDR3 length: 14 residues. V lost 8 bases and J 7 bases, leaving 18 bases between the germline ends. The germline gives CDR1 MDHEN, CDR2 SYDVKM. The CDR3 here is CASDVTPMGQPQHF. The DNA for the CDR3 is TGTGCCAGCGATGTTACCCCGATGGGACAGCCCCAGCATTTT. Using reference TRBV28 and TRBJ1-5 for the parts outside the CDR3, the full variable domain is DVKVTQSSRYLVKRTGEKVFLECVQDMDHENMFWYRQDPGLGLRLIYFSYDVKMKEKGDIPEGYSVSREKKERFSLILESASTNQTSMYLCASDVTPMGQPQHFGDGTRLSIL.

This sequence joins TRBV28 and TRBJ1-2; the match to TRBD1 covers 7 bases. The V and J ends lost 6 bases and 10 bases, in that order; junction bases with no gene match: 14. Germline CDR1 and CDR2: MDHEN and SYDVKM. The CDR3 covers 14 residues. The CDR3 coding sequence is TGTGCCAGCAGCTCCCCCCCGGGACAGCCATACTACACCTTC. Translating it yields CASSSPPGQPYYTF.

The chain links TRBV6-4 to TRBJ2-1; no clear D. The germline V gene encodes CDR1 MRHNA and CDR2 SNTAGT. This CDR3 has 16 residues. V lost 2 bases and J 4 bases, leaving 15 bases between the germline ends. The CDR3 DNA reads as TGTGCCAGCAGTGACCTCCTAAGCAATCTATACAATGAGCAGTTCTTC. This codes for CASSDLLSNLYNEQFF.

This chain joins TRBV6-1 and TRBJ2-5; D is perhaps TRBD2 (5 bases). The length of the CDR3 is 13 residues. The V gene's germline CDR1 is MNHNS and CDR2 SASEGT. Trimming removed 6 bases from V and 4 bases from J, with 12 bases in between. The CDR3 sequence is CASRRTGGETQYF. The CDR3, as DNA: TGTGCCAGCAGACGGACCGGAGGAGAGACCCAGTACTTC.

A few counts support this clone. The DNA of the CDR3 is TGCGCCAGCAGCCAAGAATGGCTAGCTAGCACAGATACGCAGTATTTT. Its translation: CASSQEWLASTDTQYF. The V call is TRBV4-1, the J call TRBJ2-3; maybe TRBD2 (5 bases). CDR1 is MGHRA, CDR2 YSYEKL, per germline. CDR3 size: 16 residues. V was pared by 0 bases and J by 0 bases, with 10 bases between.

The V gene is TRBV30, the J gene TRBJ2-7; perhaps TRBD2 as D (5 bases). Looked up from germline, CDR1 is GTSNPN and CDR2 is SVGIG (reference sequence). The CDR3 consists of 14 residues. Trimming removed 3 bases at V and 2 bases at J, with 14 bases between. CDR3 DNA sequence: TGTGCCTGGAGGTGGACGACTACTGCCTACGAGCAGTACTTC. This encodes CAWRWTTTAYEQYF. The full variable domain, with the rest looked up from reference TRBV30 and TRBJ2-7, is SQTIHQWPATLVQPVGSPLSLECTVEGTSNPNLYWYRQAAGRGLQLLFYSVGIGQISSEVPQNLSASRPQDRQFILSSKKLLLSDSGFYLCAWRWTTTAYEQYFGPGTRLTVT.

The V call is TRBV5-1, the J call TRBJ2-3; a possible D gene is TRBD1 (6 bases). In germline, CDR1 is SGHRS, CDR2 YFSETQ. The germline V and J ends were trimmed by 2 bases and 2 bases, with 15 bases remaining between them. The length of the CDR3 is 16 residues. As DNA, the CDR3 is TGCGCCAGCAGCTTCGGACAGCAACAACTCACAGATACGCAGTATTTT. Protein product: CASSFGQQQLTDTQYF.

This chain's CDR3 is CASSPQSSRGGHDNEQFF. In DNA, the CDR3 is TGTGCCAGCAGCCCACAAAGCTCCCGGGGAGGACATGACAATGAGCAGTTCTTC. The V and J genes are TRBV4-2 and TRBJ2-1; tentatively, D is TRBD2 (6 bases). From germline, CDR1 is LGHNA and CDR2 YNFKEQ. Trimming removed 4 bases from V and 5 bases from J, with 24 bases in between. The CDR3 has 18 residues.

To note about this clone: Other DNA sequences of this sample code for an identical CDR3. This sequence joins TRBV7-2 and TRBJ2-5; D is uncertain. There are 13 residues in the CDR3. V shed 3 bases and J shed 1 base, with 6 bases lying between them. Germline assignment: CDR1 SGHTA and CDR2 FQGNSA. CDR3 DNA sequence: TGTGCCAGCAGCTTCTACACCCAAGAGACCCAGTACTTC. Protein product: CASSFYTQETQYF.

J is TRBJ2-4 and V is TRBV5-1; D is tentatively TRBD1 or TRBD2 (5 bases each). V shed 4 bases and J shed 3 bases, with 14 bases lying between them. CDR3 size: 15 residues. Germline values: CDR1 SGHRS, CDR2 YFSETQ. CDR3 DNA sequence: TGCGCCAGCAGCATAGGGGACCGGGACAAAAACATTCAGTACTTC. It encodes CASSIGDRDKNIQYF.

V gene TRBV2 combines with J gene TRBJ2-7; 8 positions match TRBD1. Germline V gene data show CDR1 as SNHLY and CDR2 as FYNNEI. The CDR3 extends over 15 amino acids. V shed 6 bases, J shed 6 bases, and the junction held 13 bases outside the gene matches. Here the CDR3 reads CASSLYLTGVGEQYF. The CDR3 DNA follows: TGTGCCAGCAGCCTATACCTGACAGGGGTGGGCGAGCAGTACTTC. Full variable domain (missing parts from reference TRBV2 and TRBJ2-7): EPEVTQTPSHQVTQMGQEVILRCVPISNHLYFYWYRQILGQKVEFLVSFYNNEISEKSEIFDDQFSVERPDGSNFTLKIRSTKLEDSAMYFCASSLYLTGVGEQYFGPGTRLTVT.

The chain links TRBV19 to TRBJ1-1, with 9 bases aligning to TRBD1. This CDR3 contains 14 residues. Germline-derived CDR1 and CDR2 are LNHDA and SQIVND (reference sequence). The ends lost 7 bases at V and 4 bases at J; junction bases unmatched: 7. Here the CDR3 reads CASKGQGRITEAFF. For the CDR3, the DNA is TGTGCCAGTAAAGGACAGGGGAGGATCACTGAAGCTTTCTTT.

The CDR3 protein is CASSIQNRGRGNTEAFF. Here the CDR3 DNA reads TGTGCCAGTAGTATCCAAAACAGGGGCCGCGGGAACACTGAAGCTTTCTTT. The chain is built from TRBV19 and TRBJ1-1; 7 bases align to TRBD1. The CDR3 runs 17 residues. Germline lookup yields CDR1 LNHDA and CDR2 SQIVND (reference sequence). J lost 1 base, V lost 3 bases, and 11 bases had no gene match.

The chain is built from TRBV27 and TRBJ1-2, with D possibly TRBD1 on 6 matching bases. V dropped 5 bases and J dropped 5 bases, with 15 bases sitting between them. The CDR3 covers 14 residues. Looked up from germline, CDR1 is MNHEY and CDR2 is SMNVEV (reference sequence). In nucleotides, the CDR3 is TGTGCCAGCAGTCCCACGGACAGACATTATGGCTACACCTTC. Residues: CASSPTDRHYGYTF.

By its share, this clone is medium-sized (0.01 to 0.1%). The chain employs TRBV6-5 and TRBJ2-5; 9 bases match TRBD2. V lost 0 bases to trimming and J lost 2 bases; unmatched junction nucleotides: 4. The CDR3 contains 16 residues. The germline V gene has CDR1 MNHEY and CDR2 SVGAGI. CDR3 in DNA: TGTGCCAGCAGTTACTCACGGCGGGAGGGACAAGAGACCCAGTACTTC. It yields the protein CASSYSRREGQETQYF.

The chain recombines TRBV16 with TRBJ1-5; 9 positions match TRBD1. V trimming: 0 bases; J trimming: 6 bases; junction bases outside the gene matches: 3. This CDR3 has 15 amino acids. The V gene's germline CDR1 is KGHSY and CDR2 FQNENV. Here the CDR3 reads CASSQSDRGSQPQHF. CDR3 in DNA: TGTGCCAGCAGCCAATCGGACAGGGGAAGTCAGCCCCAGCATTTT.

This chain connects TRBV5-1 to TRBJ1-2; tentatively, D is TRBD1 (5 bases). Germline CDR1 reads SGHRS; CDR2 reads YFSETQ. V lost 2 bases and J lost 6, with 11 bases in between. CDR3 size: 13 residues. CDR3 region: CASSLRGEDGYTF. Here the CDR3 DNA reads TGCGCCAGCAGCTTAAGGGGAGAAGATGGCTACACCTTC.

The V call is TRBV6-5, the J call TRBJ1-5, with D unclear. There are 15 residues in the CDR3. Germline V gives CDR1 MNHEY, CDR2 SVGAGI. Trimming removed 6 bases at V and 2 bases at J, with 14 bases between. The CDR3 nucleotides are TGTGCCAGCAGCTCAGACATCGAGGGCAATCAGCCCCAGCATTTT. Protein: CASSSDIEGNQPQHF.

CDR3 amino acids: CASAAASNQPQHF. CDR3 DNA: TGTGCCAGCGCGGCAGCTAGCAATCAGCCCCAGCATTTT. The chain is built from TRBV6-1 and TRBJ1-5; D is undetermined. V lost 8 bases, J lost 0 bases, and 8 bases lay in between. The CDR3 length is 13 residues. CDR1 MNHNS and CDR2 SASEGT come from the germline V gene.

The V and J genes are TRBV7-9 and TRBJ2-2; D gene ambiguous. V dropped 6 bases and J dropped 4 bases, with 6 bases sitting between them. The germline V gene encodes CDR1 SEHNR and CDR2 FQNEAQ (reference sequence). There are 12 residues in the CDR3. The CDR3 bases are TGTGCCAGCAGGGGTGGCACCGGGGAGCTGTTTTTT. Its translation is CASRGGTGELFF.

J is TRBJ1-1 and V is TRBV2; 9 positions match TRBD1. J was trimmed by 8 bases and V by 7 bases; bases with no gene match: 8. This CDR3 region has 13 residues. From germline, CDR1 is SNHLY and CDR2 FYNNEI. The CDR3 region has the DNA TGTGCCAGCAACAACAGGGGGCTGCGGGAAGCTTTCTTT. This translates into CASNNRGLREAFF.

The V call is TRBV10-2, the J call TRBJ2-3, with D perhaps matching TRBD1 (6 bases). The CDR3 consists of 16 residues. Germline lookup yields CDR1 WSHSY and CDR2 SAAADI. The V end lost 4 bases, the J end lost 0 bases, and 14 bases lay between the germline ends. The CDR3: CASSGGQGFSTDTQYF. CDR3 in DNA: TGCGCCAGCAGTGGCGGGCAGGGGTTTAGCACAGATACGCAGTATTTT.

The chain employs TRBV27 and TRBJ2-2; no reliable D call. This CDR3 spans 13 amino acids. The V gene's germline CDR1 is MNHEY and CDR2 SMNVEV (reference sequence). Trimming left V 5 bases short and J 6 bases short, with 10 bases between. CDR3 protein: CASSRSWAGELFF. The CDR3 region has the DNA TGTGCCAGCAGTCGGTCATGGGCCGGGGAGCTGTTTTTT.

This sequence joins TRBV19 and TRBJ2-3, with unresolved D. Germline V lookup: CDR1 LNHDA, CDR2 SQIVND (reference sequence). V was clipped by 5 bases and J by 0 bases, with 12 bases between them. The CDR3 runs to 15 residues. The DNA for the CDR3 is TGTGCCAGTAGTGGGTCCCTTGATAGCACAGATACGCAGTATTTT. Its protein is CASSGSLDSTDTQYF.